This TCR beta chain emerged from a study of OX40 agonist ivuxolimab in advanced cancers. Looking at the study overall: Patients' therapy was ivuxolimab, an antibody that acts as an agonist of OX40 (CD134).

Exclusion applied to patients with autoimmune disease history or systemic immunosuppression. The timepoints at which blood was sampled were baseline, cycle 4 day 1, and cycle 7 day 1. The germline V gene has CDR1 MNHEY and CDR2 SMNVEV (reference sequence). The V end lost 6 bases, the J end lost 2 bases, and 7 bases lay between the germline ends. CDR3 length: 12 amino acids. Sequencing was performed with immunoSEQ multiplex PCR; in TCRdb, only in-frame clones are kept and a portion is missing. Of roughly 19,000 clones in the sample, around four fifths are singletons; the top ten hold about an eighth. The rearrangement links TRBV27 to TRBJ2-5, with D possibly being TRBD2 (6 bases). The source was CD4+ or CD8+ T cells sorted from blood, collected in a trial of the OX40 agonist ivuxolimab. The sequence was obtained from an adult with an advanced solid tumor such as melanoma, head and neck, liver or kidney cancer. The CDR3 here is CASRGLQETQYF. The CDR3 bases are TGTGCCAGCAGGGGACTTCAAGAGACCCAGTACTTC.